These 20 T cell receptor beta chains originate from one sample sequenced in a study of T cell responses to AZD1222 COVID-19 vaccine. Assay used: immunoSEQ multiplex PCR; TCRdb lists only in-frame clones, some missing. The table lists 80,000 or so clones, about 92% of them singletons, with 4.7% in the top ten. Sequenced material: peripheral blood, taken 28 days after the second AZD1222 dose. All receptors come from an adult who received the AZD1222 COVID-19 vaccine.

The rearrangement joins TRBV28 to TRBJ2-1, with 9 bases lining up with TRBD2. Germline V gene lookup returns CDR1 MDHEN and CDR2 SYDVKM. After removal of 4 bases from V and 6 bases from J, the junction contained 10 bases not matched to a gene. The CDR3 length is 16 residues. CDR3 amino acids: CASSSPTSGKGNEQFF. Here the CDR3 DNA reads TGTGCCAGCAGTTCCCCGACTAGCGGAAAAGGCAATGAGCAGTTCTTC. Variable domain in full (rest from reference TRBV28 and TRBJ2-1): DVKVTQSSRYLVKRTGEKVFLECVQDMDHENMFWYRQDPGLGLRLIYFSYDVKMKEKGDIPEGYSVSREKKERFSLILESASTNQTSMYLCASSSPTSGKGNEQFFGPGTRLTVL.

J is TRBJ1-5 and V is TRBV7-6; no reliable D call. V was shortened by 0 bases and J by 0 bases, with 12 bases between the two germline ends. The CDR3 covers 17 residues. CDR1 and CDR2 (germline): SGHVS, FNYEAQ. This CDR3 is CASSLAVDTHSNQPQHF. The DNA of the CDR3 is TGTGCCAGCAGCTTAGCGGTAGACACACATAGCAATCAGCCCCAGCATTTT.

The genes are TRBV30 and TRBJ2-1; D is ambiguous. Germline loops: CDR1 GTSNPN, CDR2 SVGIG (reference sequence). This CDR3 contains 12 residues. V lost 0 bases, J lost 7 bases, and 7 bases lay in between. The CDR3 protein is CAWSVSGNEQFF. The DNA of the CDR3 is TGTGCCTGGAGTGTATCCGGAAATGAGCAGTTCTTC. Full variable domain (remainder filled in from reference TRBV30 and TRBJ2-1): SQTIHQWPATLVQPVGSPLSLECTVEGTSNPNLYWYRQAAGRGLQLLFYSVGIGQISSEVPQNLSASRPQDRQFILSSKKLLLSDSGFYLCAWSVSGNEQFFGPGTRLTVL.

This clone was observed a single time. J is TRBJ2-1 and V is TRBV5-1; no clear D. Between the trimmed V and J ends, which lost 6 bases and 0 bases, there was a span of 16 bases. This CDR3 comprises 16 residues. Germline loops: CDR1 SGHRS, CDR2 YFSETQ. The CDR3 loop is CASNPLSANSYNEQFF. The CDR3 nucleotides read TGCGCCAGCAACCCTTTAAGCGCAAACTCCTACAATGAGCAGTTCTTC.

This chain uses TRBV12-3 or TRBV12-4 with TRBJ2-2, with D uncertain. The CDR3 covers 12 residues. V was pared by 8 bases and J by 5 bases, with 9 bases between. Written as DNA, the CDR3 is TGTGCCAGCCGCCGGGTTACCGGGGAGCTGTTTTTT. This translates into CASRRVTGELFF.

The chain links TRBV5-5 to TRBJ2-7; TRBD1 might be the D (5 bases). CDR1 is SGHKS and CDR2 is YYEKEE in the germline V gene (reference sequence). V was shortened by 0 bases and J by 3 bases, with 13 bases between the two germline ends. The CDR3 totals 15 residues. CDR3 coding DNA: TGTGCCAGCAGCTTGGTTCCAGGGATCTACTACGAGCAGTACTTC. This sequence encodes CASSLVPGIYYEQYF.

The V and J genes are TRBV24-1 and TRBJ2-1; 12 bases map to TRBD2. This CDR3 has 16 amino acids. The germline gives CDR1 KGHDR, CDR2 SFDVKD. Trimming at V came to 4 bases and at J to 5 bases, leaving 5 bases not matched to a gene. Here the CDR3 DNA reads TGTGCCACCAGTGACCGGACTAGCGGGAAGGACAATGAGCAGTTCTTC. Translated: CATSDRTSGKDNEQFF.

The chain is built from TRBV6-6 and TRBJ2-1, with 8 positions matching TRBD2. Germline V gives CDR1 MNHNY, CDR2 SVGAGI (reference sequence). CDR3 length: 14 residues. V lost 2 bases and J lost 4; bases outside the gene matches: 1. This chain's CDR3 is CASSYPGGYNEQFF. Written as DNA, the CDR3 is TGTGCCAGCAGTTACCCGGGAGGGTACAATGAGCAGTTCTTC.

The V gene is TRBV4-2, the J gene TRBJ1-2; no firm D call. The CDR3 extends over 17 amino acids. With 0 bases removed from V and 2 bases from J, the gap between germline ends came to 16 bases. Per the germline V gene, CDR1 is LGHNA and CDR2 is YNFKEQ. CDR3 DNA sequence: TGTGCCAGCAGCCAAGATCCTAGCCTCAGGCAAAACTATGGCTACACCTTC. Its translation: CASSQDPSLRQNYGYTF.

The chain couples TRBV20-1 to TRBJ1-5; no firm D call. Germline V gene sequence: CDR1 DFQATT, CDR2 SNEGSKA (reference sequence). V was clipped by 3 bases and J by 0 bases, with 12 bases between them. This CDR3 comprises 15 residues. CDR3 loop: CSASRSAYSNQPQHF. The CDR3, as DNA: TGCAGTGCTAGTCGGTCAGCCTATAGCAATCAGCCCCAGCATTTT.

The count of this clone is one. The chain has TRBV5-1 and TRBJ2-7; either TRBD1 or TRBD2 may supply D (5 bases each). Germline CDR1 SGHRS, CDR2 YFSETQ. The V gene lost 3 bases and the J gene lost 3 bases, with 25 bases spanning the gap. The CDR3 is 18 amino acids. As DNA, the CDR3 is TGCGCCAGCAGCTGGGGGTTGGACTCCCACCCCCCCCGCTACGAGCAGTACTTC. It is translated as CASSWGLDSHPPRYEQYF.

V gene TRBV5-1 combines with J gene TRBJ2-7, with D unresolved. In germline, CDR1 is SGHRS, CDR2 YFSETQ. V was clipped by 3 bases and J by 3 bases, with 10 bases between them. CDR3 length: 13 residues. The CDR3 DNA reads TGCGCCAGCAGCTCCGGAGAAATCTACGAGCAGTACTTC. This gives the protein CASSSGEIYEQYF.

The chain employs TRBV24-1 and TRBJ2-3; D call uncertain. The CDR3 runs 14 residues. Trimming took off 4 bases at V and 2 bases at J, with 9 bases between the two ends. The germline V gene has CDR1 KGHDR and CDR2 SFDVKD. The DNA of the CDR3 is TGTGCCACCAGTGAACCTGGATCCACAGATACGCAGTATTTT. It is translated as CATSEPGSTDTQYF.

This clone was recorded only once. The CDR3 is CASSDRAGGYTF. In nucleotides, the CDR3 is TGTGCCAGCAGTGATCGAGCGGGGGGCTACACCTTC. V and J are TRBV6-1 and TRBJ1-2; D unresolved. The germline gives CDR1 MNHNS, CDR2 SASEGT. The V gene lost 3 bases and the J gene lost 8 bases, with 10 bases spanning the gap. The CDR3 contains 12 residues.

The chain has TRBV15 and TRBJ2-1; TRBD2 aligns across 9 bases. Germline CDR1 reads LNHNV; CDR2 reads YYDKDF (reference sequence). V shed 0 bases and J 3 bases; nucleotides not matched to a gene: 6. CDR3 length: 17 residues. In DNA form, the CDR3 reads TGTGCCACCAGCAGAGAAAATAGCGGGAGCCTCTACAATGAGCAGTTCTTC. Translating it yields CATSRENSGSLYNEQFF.

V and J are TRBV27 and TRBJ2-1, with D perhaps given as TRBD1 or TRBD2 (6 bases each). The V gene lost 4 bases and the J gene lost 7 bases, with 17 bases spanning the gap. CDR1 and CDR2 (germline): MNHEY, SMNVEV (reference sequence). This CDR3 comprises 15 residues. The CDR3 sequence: CASSSMGGYNNEQFF. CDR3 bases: TGTGCCAGCAGTTCAATGGGGGGCTATAATAATGAGCAGTTCTTC.

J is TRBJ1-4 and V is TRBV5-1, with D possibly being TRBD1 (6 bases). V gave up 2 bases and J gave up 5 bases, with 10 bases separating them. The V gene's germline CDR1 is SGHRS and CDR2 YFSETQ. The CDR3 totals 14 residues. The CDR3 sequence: CASSLGTQNEKLFF. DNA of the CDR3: TGCGCCAGCAGCTTAGGGACACAAAATGAAAAACTGTTTTTT.

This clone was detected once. CDR3: CASSLPGWYGYTF. The CDR3 DNA reads TGTGCCAGCAGCTTACCGGGGTGGTATGGCTACACCTTC. This chain connects TRBV7-2 to TRBJ1-2, with D unresolved. This CDR3 has 13 residues. Germline V gene lookup returns CDR1 SGHTA and CDR2 FQGNSA. The ends were cut back, 2 bases at V and 5 bases at J, with 9 bases in the middle.

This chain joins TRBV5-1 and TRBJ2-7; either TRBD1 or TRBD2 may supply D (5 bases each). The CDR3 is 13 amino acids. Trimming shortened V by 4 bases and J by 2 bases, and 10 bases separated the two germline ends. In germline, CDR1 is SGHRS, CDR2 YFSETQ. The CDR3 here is CASSPEGTYEQYF. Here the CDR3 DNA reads TGCGCCAGCAGCCCAGAGGGGACCTACGAGCAGTACTTC.

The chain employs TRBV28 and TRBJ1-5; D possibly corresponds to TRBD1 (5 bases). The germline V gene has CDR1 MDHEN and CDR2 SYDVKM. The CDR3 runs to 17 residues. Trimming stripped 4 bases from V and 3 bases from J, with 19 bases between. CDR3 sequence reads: CASSSPSQGGNNQPQHF. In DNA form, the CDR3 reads TGTGCCAGCAGTTCCCCCTCGCAGGGTGGAAACAATCAGCCCCAGCATTTT.